The 27 T cell receptor beta chains below come from one sample, sequenced in a study of T cells in Graves' hyperthyroidism and ophthalmopathy (dated by TCRdb to the late 2010s). The library relied on multiplex PCR. TCRdb names Illumina HiSeq 2000 as the instrument used. TCR beta CDR3 regions were amplified from RNA transcripts. The TCR CDR3 was subjected to a first round of RT-PCR using the HTBI primer set and the Qiagen OneStep RT-PCR kit. TCRdb passed the public sequencing reads through fastp at Q25 and MiXCR, retaining productive beta sequences. Merged by CDR3 protein, the rows form single entries marked with the most common genes and DNA. Within this sample are about 600,000 distinct CDR3 sequences, with about 14% of them counted one time only. Of the sample, roughly 7.1% is held by the ten largest clones. The specimen was blood. These receptors were obtained from a woman aged 18-35 years with Graves' ophthalmopathy.

This clonotype appeared many times. The chain combines TRBV2 with TRBJ2-3; 8 bases are a match to TRBD1. CDR1 is SNHLY, CDR2 FYNNEI, per germline. This CDR3 has 19 residues. V dropped 6 bases and J dropped 1; count of bases not matched to a gene: 18. In DNA form, the CDR3 reads TGTGCCAGCAGAATCGGGACAGGCGCGGCAGACGGCGGCACAGATACGCAGTATTTT. Translating gives CASRIGTGAADGGTDTQYF.

This sequence joins TRBV2 and TRBJ2-6; 11 bases agree with TRBD1. The CDR3 has 15 residues. Trimming cost V 11 bases and J 4 bases; bases outside gene matches: 7. From germline, CDR1 is SNHLY and CDR2 FYNNEI. CDR3 sequence reads: CAARTGGAGANVLTF. In DNA, the CDR3 is TGTGCCGCTCGGACAGGGGGCGCGGGGGCCAACGTCCTGACTTTC.

This clonotype was seen many times. V and J are TRBV5-5 and TRBJ1-4; a possible D gene is TRBD1 (6 bases). Trimming stripped 4 bases from V and 3 bases from J, with 16 bases between. Germline V gene data show CDR1 as SGHKS and CDR2 as YYEKEE (reference sequence). The length of the CDR3 is 16 residues. CDR3 coding DNA: TGTGCCAGCAGCCATGAAATTCGACAGGCTAATGAAAAACTGTTTTTT. This encodes CASSHEIRQANEKLFF. The full variable domain, in which reference TRBV5-5 and TRBJ1-4 provide the parts outside the CDR3, is DAGVTQSPTHLIKTRGQQVTLRCSPISGHKSVSWYQQVLGQGPQFIFQYYEKEERGRGNFPDRFSARQFPNYSSELNVNALLLGDSALYLCASSHEIRQANEKLFFGSGTQLSVL.

About this clonotype itself: A much larger clone lies a single base off, so this may be a read error. The V call is TRBV13, the J call TRBJ2-1, with a weak D call TRBD2 (6 bases). V was clipped by 5 bases and J by 3 bases, with 11 bases between them. Germline V gene sequence: CDR1 PRHDT, CDR2 FYEKMQ (reference sequence). This CDR3 has 14 amino acids. This chain's CDR3 is CASSRDSYYNEQFF. The CDR3, as DNA: TGTGCCAGCAGCCGGGACTCCTACTACAATGAGCAGTTCTTC. The full variable domain, completed using reference TRBV13 and TRBJ2-1, is AAGVIQSPRHLIKEKRETATLKCYPIPRHDTVYWYQQGPGQDPQFLISFYEKMQSDKGSIPDRFSAQQFSDYHSELNMSSLELGDSALYFCASSRDSYYNEQFFGPGTRLTVL.

This clonotype came up many times. J is TRBJ1-2 and V is TRBV7-9, with 7 bases matching TRBD1. Germline V gives CDR1 SEHNR, CDR2 FQNEAQ (reference sequence). The CDR3 spans 15 residues. J gave up 3 bases and V 2 bases, and 6 bases lay outside the gene matches. For the CDR3, the DNA is TGTGCCAGCAGCTTACGGTCAGGGGGTGACTATGGCTACACCTTC. It yields the protein CASSLRSGGDYGYTF.

This clonotype was counted ten times or more. The chain is built from TRBV7-9 and TRBJ2-7, with 7 bases matching TRBD1. Trimming cost V 5 bases and J 1 base; bases outside gene matches: 14. The germline CDR1 and CDR2 sequences are SEHNR and FQNEAQ (reference sequence). The CDR3 length is 17 residues. The CDR3: CASSPRDRALRSYEQYF. The CDR3 DNA is TGTGCCAGCAGCCCTAGAGACAGGGCCCTGAGGTCCTACGAGCAGTACTTC.

This clonotype has at least ten counts. The genes are TRBV24-1 and TRBJ2-3; no definite D call. The germline CDR1 and CDR2 sequences are KGHDR and SFDVKD. V lost 2 bases to trimming and J lost 5 bases, with 7 bases between them. The CDR3 extends over 13 amino acids. DNA of the CDR3: TGTGCCACCAGTGATTCAGATCGAGATACGCAGTATTTT. Its protein is CATSDSDRDTQYF.

In regard to this clonotype: Just one base apart from a much larger clone, this may be a read error. V gene TRBV19 combines with J gene TRBJ2-3, with D perhaps TRBD2 (5 bases). Per the germline V gene, CDR1 is LNHDA and CDR2 is SQIVND (reference sequence). The CDR3 runs 14 residues. The CDR3 coding sequence is TGTGCCAGTAGTCCGCTAGGGCGGGCAGATACGCAGTGTTTT. Amino acids: CASSPLGRADTQCF.

In this sample, this clonotype turned up a few times. CDR3 in amino acids: CASSQSRGPRRETQYF. The CDR3 nucleotides are TGCGCCAGCAGCCAATCTAGGGGCCCCCGAAGAGAGACCCAGTACTTC. This rearrangement joins TRBV4-3 to TRBJ2-5; D is perhaps TRBD1 (5 bases). Germline V gives CDR1 LGHNA, CDR2 YSLEER. This CDR3 region has 16 residues. The V and J ends lost 2 bases and 4 bases respectively, with 17 bases between them.

In this sample, this clonotype turned up a few times. V usage is TRBV20-1 and J usage is TRBJ1-6, with 7 nucleotides matching TRBD1. Trimming at V came to 1 base and at J to 5 bases, leaving 8 bases not matched to a gene. The CDR3 spans 16 residues. The germline gives CDR1 DFQATT, CDR2 SNEGSKA (reference sequence). This CDR3 reads CSARVPRDRNNSPLHF. In DNA, the CDR3 is TGCAGTGCTAGAGTCCCCAGGGACAGAAATAATTCACCCCTCCACTTT.

This clonotype was counted at least ten times. The V gene is TRBV28, the J gene TRBJ2-7; D is ambiguous. V was shortened by 5 bases and J by 1 base, with 12 bases between the two germline ends. The germline V gene has CDR1 MDHEN and CDR2 SYDVKM. The CDR3 has 14 amino acids. The CDR3 sequence: CASSRGSPSYEQYF. The CDR3 region has the DNA TGTGCCAGCAGTCGAGGCAGCCCATCCTACGAGCAGTACTTC.

This clonotype came up many times. The chain joins TRBV30 to TRBJ2-2; D gene unclear. V was cut by 1 base and J by 3 bases, with 0 bases left in between. CDR3 length equals 11 residues. Germline assignment: CDR1 GTSNPN and CDR2 SVGIG (reference sequence). The CDR3 sequence is CAWSDTGELFF. The CDR3 DNA sequence: TGTGCCTGGAGTGACACCGGGGAGCTGTTTTTT.

This clonotype was recorded at least ten times. The chain couples TRBV6-1 to TRBJ2-3; 7 positions match TRBD2. The CDR3 totals 14 residues. Germline values: CDR1 MNHNS, CDR2 SASEGT. Trimming at V came to 5 bases and at J to 5 bases, leaving 7 bases not matched to a gene. CDR3 sequence (DNA): TGTGCCAGCAGTAGACGGGAGGTTGAAGATACGCAGTATTTT. Encoded protein: CASSRREVEDTQYF.

The sample holds many counts of this clonotype. The rearrangement joins TRBV11-2 to TRBJ2-5; the D is unclear. The CDR3 has 12 amino acids. V lost 6 bases, J lost 4 bases, and 9 bases lay in between. Germline V lookup: CDR1 SGHAT, CDR2 FQNNGV. In nucleotides, the CDR3 is TGTGCCAGCAGTCTAATTGGAGAGACCCAGTACTTC. It is translated as CASSLIGETQYF. Looking up the rest from reference TRBV11-2 and TRBJ2-5 gives the full variable domain: EAGVAQSPRYKIIEKRQSVAFWCNPISGHATLYWYQQILGQGPKLLIQFQNNGVVDDSQLPKDRFSAERLKGVDSTLKIQPAKLEDSAVYLCASSLIGETQYFGPGTRLLVL.

This clonotype was detected many times. In nucleotides, the CDR3 is TGTGCCAGCAGTTTAGCTAGCGACTCCTACGAGCAGTACTTC. It yields the protein CASSLASDSYEQYF. The chain has TRBV12-3 or TRBV12-4 and TRBJ2-7; a possible D gene is TRBD2 (5 bases). The CDR3 is 14 residues long. Trimming stripped 0 bases from V and 0 bases from J, with 6 bases between.

The V gene is TRBV28, the J gene TRBJ2-4; a possible D gene is TRBD2 (5 bases). Trimming shortened V by 4 bases and J by 6 bases, and 13 bases separated the two germline ends. The length of the CDR3 is 14 residues. Germline CDR1 is MDHEN and CDR2 is SYDVKM. DNA of the CDR3: TGTGCCAGCAGTTATAGCGTGGGGAGAAACATTCAGTACTTC. It specifies CASSYSVGRNIQYF.

This chain joins TRBV15 and TRBJ2-7; D not certain. Trimming cost V 1 base and J 2 bases, with 9 bases left between them. This CDR3 region has 14 residues. The germline V gene has CDR1 LNHNV and CDR2 YYDKDF (reference sequence). DNA of the CDR3: TGTGCCACCAGCAGAGTTGAGTTTACCTACGAGCAGTACTTC. Protein sequence: CATSRVEFTYEQYF. Full variable domain (remainder filled in from reference TRBV15 and TRBJ2-7): DAMVIQNPRYQVTQFGKPVTLSCSQTLNHNVMYWYQQKSSQAPKLLFHYYDKDFNNEADTPDNFQSRRPNTSFCFLDIRSPGLGDTAMYLCATSRVEFTYEQYFGPGTRLTVT.

In its sample, this clonotype was seen many times. The V call is TRBV5-6, the J call TRBJ2-5; D not resolved. Between the trimmed V and J ends, which lost 1 base and 2 bases, there was a span of 12 bases. The CDR3 loop spans 15 amino acids. Germline V gene lookup returns CDR1 SGHDT and CDR2 YYEEEE. The CDR3 spells CASSLTIGQQETQYF. Here the CDR3 DNA reads TGTGCCAGCAGCTTGACGATCGGCCAGCAAGAGACCCAGTACTTC.

There are many counts of this clonotype. The CDR3, as DNA: TGTGCCAGCAGCTTTTTGGTCGGGGAGCTGTTTTTT. Its translation is CASSFLVGELFF. The chain recombines TRBV7-3 with TRBJ2-2, with D unclear. CDR3 length equals 12 residues. CDR1 is SGHTA and CDR2 is FQGTGA in the germline V gene. V was clipped by 3 bases and J by 7 bases, with 6 bases between them.

This clonotype occurred a few times. The chain uses TRBV6-4 and TRBJ2-2; D call uncertain. This CDR3 contains 13 residues. Germline CDR1 and CDR2: MRHNA and SNTAGT. V lost 2 bases, J lost 0 bases, and 1 base lay in between. The CDR3 region is CASSDANTGELFF. The CDR3 nucleotides are TGTGCCAGCAGTGACGCGAACACCGGGGAGCTGTTTTTT.

In its sample, this clonotype was seen many times. The chain couples TRBV3-1 to TRBJ2-3; D ambiguous. CDR3 length: 14 residues. V was shortened by 3 bases and J by 2 bases, with 9 bases between the two germline ends. CDR1 is LGHDT, CDR2 YNNKEL, per germline (reference sequence). CDR3 residues: CASSQLIDTDTQYF. The CDR3 nucleotides read TGTGCCAGCAGCCAGCTTATCGACACAGATACGCAGTATTTT.

This clonotype was seen many times. The V gene is TRBV27, the J gene TRBJ1-6; D may be TRBD1 (6 bases). The CDR3 is 16 amino acids. Trimming left V 4 bases short and J 7 bases short, with 17 bases between. Germline CDR1 reads MNHEY; CDR2 reads SMNVEV (reference sequence). The DNA of the CDR3 is TGTGCCAGCAGTTCTCGCTCGGGAGGGGGAAATTCACCCCTCCACTTT. Amino acid sequence: CASSSRSGGGNSPLHF.

The rearrangement joins TRBV3-1 to TRBJ1-1; 7 nucleotides match TRBD1. The germline V gene has CDR1 LGHDT and CDR2 YNNKEL (reference sequence). Trimming removed 1 base from V and 4 bases from J; junction bases left unmatched: 9. The CDR3 is 16 residues long. The CDR3 is CASSQATGEGSTEAFF. CDR3 in DNA: TGTGCCAGCAGCCAAGCTACAGGGGAGGGGTCCACTGAAGCTTTCTTT.

This clonotype was counted at least ten times. The V and J genes are TRBV6-1 and TRBJ1-2; tentatively, D is TRBD1 (5 bases). Germline CDR1 reads MNHNS; CDR2 reads SASEGT. CDR3 length: 17 amino acids. The V end was cut by 4 bases, the J end by 0 bases, with 18 bases between. This CDR3 reads CASSARPTLGANYGYTF. CDR3 DNA: TGTGCCAGCAGTGCCCGCCCTACCCTGGGGGCTAACTATGGCTACACCTTC.

Only one count was recorded for this clonotype. This chain links TRBV19 with TRBJ2-7; D may be TRBD1 (6 bases). The length of the CDR3 is 13 residues. CDR1 is LNHDA, CDR2 SQIVND, per germline (reference sequence). Trimming cost V 2 bases and J 4 bases, with 9 bases left between them. The CDR3 DNA follows: TGTGCCAGTAGTATAAGAGGACAGTACGAGCAGTACTTC. Protein sequence: CASSIRGQYEQYF.

This clonotype was counted at least ten times. This rearrangement joins TRBV24-1 to TRBJ1-1; possibly TRBD1 for D (5 bases). The ends were cut back, 4 bases at V and 6 bases at J, with 8 bases in the middle. The CDR3 spans 12 residues. Germline loops: CDR1 KGHDR, CDR2 SFDVKD. The CDR3 DNA reads TGTGCCACCAGTGAAGGACACGCTGAAGCTTTCTTT. Its protein product is CATSEGHAEAFF.

The chain uses TRBV4-3 and TRBJ2-3; 8 bases are a match to TRBD2. The CDR3 contains 16 residues. Germline CDR1 LGHNA, CDR2 YSLEER. Unmatched junction bases numbered 10, after V lost 0 bases and J lost 8 bases. The CDR3 sequence is CASSQEAGLARVTQYF. The CDR3 DNA sequence: TGCGCCAGCAGCCAAGAAGCCGGACTAGCTCGGGTTACGCAGTATTTT.